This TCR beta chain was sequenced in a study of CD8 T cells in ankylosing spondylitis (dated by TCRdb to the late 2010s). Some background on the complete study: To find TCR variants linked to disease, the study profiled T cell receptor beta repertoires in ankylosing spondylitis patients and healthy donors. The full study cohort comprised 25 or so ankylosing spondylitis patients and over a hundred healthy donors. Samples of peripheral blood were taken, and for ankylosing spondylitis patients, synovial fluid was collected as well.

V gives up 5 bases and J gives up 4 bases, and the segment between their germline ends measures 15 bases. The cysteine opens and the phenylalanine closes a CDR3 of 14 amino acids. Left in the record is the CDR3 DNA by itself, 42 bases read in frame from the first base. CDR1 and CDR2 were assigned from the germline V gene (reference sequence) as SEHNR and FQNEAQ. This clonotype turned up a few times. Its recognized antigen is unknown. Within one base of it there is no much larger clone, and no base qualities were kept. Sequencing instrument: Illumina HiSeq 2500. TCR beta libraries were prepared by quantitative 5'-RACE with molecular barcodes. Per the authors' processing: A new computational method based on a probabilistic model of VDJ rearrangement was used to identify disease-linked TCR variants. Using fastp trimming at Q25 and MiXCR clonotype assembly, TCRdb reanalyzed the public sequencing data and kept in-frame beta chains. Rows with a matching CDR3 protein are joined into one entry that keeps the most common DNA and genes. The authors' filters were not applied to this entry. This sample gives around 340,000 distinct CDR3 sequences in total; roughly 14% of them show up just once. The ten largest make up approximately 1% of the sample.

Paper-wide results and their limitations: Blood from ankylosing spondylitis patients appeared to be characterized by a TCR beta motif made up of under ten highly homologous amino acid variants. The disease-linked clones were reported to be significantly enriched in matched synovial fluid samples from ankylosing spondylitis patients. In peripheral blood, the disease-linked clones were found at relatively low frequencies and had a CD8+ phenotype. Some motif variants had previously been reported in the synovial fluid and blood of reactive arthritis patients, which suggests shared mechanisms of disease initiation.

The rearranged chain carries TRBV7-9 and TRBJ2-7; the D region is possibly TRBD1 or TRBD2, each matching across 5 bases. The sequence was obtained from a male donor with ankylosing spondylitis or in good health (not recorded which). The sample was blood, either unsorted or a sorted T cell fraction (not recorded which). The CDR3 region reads CASSPGRATYEQYF. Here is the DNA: TGTGCCAGCAGCCCGGGACGGGCGACTTACGAGCAGTACTTC.